Listed below are T cell receptor beta chains from one sample, sequenced in a study of cytomegalovirus exposure and HLA in healthy donors. Clones were read by immunoSEQ multiplex PCR, and TCRdb kept only the in-frame ones, dropping some. The profile shows about 99,000 clones, 76% of them singletons. Sample: PBMCs. The receptor set was obtained from a woman aged 18-29 years in good health and CMV-seropositive. The CDR3 runs from the conserved cysteine through the conserved F or W. Fields, in order: CDR3 protein, CDR3 DNA, D gene, V gene, clone size, J gene. D genes are given only for firm matches. Expanded clones get a size class; other rows say once, few or many, or leave the size out.

cdr3_aa: CATGPVAGATDTQYF; cdr3_nt: TGTGCCACGGGGCCCGTAGCGGGCGCCACAGATACGCAGTATTTT; d_call: TRBD2; v_call: TRBV7-9; clone_size: -; j_call: TRBJ2-3
cdr3_aa: CASSTDYEQYF; cdr3_nt: TGCGCCAGCAGCACTGACTACGAGCAGTACTTC; d_call: -; v_call: TRBV10-2; clone_size: -; j_call: TRBJ2-7
cdr3_aa: CASSIGQGGSYEQYF; cdr3_nt: TGTGCCAGTAGTATAGGACAGGGAGGATCCTACGAGCAGTACTTC; d_call: -; v_call: TRBV19; clone_size: -; j_call: TRBJ2-7
cdr3_aa: CASMQGSGGSYEQYF; cdr3_nt: TGTGCCAGCATGCAGGGATCTGGGGGGTCCTACGAGCAGTACTTC; d_call: -; v_call: TRBV2; clone_size: once; j_call: TRBJ2-7
cdr3_aa: CASSDWELAEREQYF; cdr3_nt: TGTGCCAGCAGCGACTGGGAGCTAGCGGAGCGCGAGCAGTACTTC; d_call: TRBD2; v_call: TRBV7-8; clone_size: -; j_call: TRBJ2-7
cdr3_aa: CASSLSSSYEQFF; cdr3_nt: TGTGCCAGCAGTTTATCCTCGAGCTATGAGCAGTTCTTC; d_call: -; v_call: TRBV28; clone_size: -; j_call: TRBJ2-1
cdr3_aa: CASSETGYYYEQYF; cdr3_nt: TGTGCCAGCAGTGAGACAGGGTATTACTACGAGCAGTACTTC; d_call: TRBD1; v_call: TRBV25-1; clone_size: -; j_call: TRBJ2-7
cdr3_aa: CASSQDDRALADTQYF; cdr3_nt: TGCGCCAGCAGCCAAGATGACAGGGCCCTGGCAGATACGCAGTATTTT; d_call: TRBD1; v_call: TRBV4-1; clone_size: -; j_call: TRBJ2-3
cdr3_aa: CASSLPGQGNEQFF; cdr3_nt: TGTGCCAGCAGCTTACCGGGACAGGGAAATGAGCAGTTCTTC; d_call: TRBD1; v_call: TRBV5-8; clone_size: -; j_call: TRBJ2-1
cdr3_aa: CASSASTGGTEAFF; cdr3_nt: TGTGCCAGCAGCGCTTCTACAGGGGGGACTGAAGCTTTCTTT; d_call: TRBD1; v_call: TRBV9; clone_size: -; j_call: TRBJ1-1
cdr3_aa: CASRDRGNTEAFF; cdr3_nt: TGTGCCAGCCGGGACAGGGGTAACACTGAAGCTTTCTTT; d_call: TRBD1; v_call: TRBV28; clone_size: -; j_call: TRBJ1-1
cdr3_aa: CASSRLAGGADTQYF; cdr3_nt: TGCGCCAGCAGTAGACTAGCGGGAGGAGCAGATACGCAGTATTTT; d_call: TRBD2; v_call: TRBV10-2; clone_size: -; j_call: TRBJ2-3
cdr3_aa: CAWTRRGYDEAFF; cdr3_nt: TGTGCCTGGACCCGCAGGGGGTACGATGAAGCTTTCTTT; d_call: TRBD1; v_call: TRBV30; clone_size: few; j_call: TRBJ1-1
cdr3_aa: CASRVAGGETQYF; cdr3_nt: TGTGCCAGCAGAGTAGCGGGAGGGGAGACCCAGTACTTC; d_call: TRBD2; v_call: TRBV11-2; clone_size: -; j_call: TRBJ2-5
cdr3_aa: CASGPIAGEVDEQFF; cdr3_nt: TGTGCCAGCGGCCCTATAGCGGGAGAGGTGGATGAGCAGTTCTTC; d_call: TRBD2; v_call: TRBV28; clone_size: -; j_call: TRBJ2-1
cdr3_aa: CASSLSGGIGVEQYF; cdr3_nt: TGTGCCAGCAGCTTGTCAGGGGGGATTGGTGTCGAGCAGTACTTC; d_call: -; v_call: TRBV7-3; clone_size: -; j_call: TRBJ2-7
cdr3_aa: CALGDSDQETQYF; cdr3_nt: TGTGCCCTAGGGGACAGCGACCAAGAGACCCAGTACTTC; d_call: TRBD1; v_call: TRBV10-3; clone_size: -; j_call: TRBJ2-5
cdr3_aa: CASSEPGTMVFF; cdr3_nt: TGTGCCAGCAGTGAACCCGGGACTATGGTGTTCTTC; d_call: TRBD2; v_call: TRBV2; clone_size: -; j_call: TRBJ2-1
cdr3_aa: CASSLAGQGTGNTIYF; cdr3_nt: TGTGCCAGCAGCTTGGCCGGGCAGGGAACTGGAAACACCATATATTTT; d_call: -; v_call: TRBV5-6; clone_size: few; j_call: TRBJ1-3
cdr3_aa: CASSQGQVNTEAFF; cdr3_nt: TGCGCCAGCAGTCAAGGGCAGGTGAACACTGAAGCTTTCTTT; d_call: -; v_call: TRBV23-1; clone_size: -; j_call: TRBJ1-1
cdr3_aa: CASSFGSGELFF; cdr3_nt: TGTGCCAGCAGCTTTGGCTCCGGGGAGCTGTTTTTT; d_call: -; v_call: TRBV11-3; clone_size: few; j_call: TRBJ2-2
cdr3_aa: CSTADGSRRSYGYTF; cdr3_nt: TGCAGCACCGCTGATGGGTCTAGGCGGTCCTATGGCTACACCTTC; d_call: -; v_call: TRBV29-1; clone_size: -; j_call: TRBJ1-2
cdr3_aa: CASRGLSGWGNEQFF; cdr3_nt: TGTGCCAGCAGGGGCCTTAGCGGTTGGGGTAATGAGCAGTTCTTC; d_call: -; v_call: TRBV6-1; clone_size: -; j_call: TRBJ2-1
cdr3_aa: CASSSLASSTDTQYF; cdr3_nt: TGTGCCAGCAGTTCTCTAGCGTCAAGCACAGATACGCAGTATTTT; d_call: -; v_call: TRBV28; clone_size: -; j_call: TRBJ2-3
cdr3_aa: CASNLGYEQYF; cdr3_nt: TGTGCCAGCAATCTCGGTTACGAGCAGTACTTC; d_call: -; v_call: TRBV5-6; clone_size: -; j_call: TRBJ2-7
cdr3_aa: CASSLSQSLEGTQYF; cdr3_nt: TGTGCCAGCAGCTTAAGCCAGTCCCTAGAGGGGACCCAGTACTTC; d_call: -; v_call: TRBV7-9; clone_size: -; j_call: TRBJ2-5
cdr3_aa: CASSLATGGADTQYF; cdr3_nt: TGTGCCAGCAGCTTGGCCACCGGGGGTGCAGATACGCAGTATTTT; d_call: -; v_call: TRBV5-4; clone_size: once; j_call: TRBJ2-3
cdr3_aa: CASRTGTSEGAGELFF; cdr3_nt: TGTGCCAGCAGGACAGGGACTAGCGAGGGGGCCGGGGAGCTGTTTTTT; d_call: TRBD2; v_call: TRBV28; clone_size: -; j_call: TRBJ2-2
cdr3_aa: CASSSPTAGNTIYF; cdr3_nt: TGTGCCAGCAGTTCCCCGACTGCTGGAAACACCATATATTTT; d_call: -; v_call: TRBV6-5; clone_size: -; j_call: TRBJ1-3
cdr3_aa: CASQFVAGRNQPQHF; cdr3_nt: TGTGCCAGCCAGTTCGTGGCGGGACGTAATCAGCCCCAGCATTTT; d_call: -; v_call: TRBV19; clone_size: once; j_call: TRBJ1-5
cdr3_aa: CASYPGQERRELFF; cdr3_nt: TGTGCCAGCTACCCCGGACAGGAGCGAAGGGAGCTGTTTTTT; d_call: TRBD1; v_call: TRBV28; clone_size: -; j_call: TRBJ2-2
cdr3_aa: CASSERWTGVNTEAFF; cdr3_nt: TGTGCCAGCAGTGAAAGGTGGACAGGGGTGAACACTGAAGCTTTCTTT; d_call: TRBD1; v_call: TRBV2; clone_size: -; j_call: TRBJ1-1
cdr3_aa: CASSSGGSGYEQYF; cdr3_nt: TGTGCCAGCAGTTCTGGCGGGAGCGGGTACGAGCAGTACTTC; d_call: TRBD2; v_call: TRBV28; clone_size: -; j_call: TRBJ2-7